This TCR beta chain was observed in a study of cytomegalovirus exposure and HLA in healthy donors. Study overall: Approximately 83 million unique TCRs from HLA-typed donors were held in an early data release.

Donors were nominally healthy when sampled, though unrecorded immune exposures were likely. The primer mix had 60 Vbeta and 13 Jbeta primers. Method: immunoSEQ multiplex PCR; TCRdb's copy keeps in-frame clones and lacks some. Here the sample spans 150,000 to 200,000 clones, around 70% being singletons. This sequence was found in a man aged 18 to 29 in good health and CMV-seropositive. Sequencing was performed on PBMCs.

The CDR3 spells CASSPDRVSNYGYTF. CDR3 nucleotides: TGTGCCAGCTCACCAGACAGGGTTTCAAACTATGGCTACACCTTC. The chain joins TRBV18 to TRBJ1-2, with 7 bases lining up with TRBD1. The length of the CDR3 is 15 residues. J gave up 2 bases and V 2 bases, and 5 bases lay outside the gene matches. CDR1 and CDR2 (germline): KGHSH, LQKENI.